This entry describes one T cell receptor (beta chain). TCRdb's table, derived via immunoSEQ multiplex PCR, lists solely in-frame clones and lacks some. The table records some 150,000 clones, about 85% of them present only once. Germline CDR1 LGHNA, CDR2 YSLEER. The CDR3 contains 15 residues. V was shortened by 0 bases and J by 0 bases, with 8 bases between the two germline ends. The sample belongs to a study of blood T cell repertoires in COVID-19. The source of this sequence is a man aged 60 to 75 with COVID-19, enrolled during active disease. This chain links TRBV4-3 with TRBJ2-5; TRBD2 is a possible D gene (5 bases). The sample consisted of peripheral blood. The CDR3 sequence is CASSQDSGNQETQYF. The CDR3 nucleotides are TGCGCCAGCAGCCAAGATTCGGGGAACCAAGAGACCCAGTACTTC.